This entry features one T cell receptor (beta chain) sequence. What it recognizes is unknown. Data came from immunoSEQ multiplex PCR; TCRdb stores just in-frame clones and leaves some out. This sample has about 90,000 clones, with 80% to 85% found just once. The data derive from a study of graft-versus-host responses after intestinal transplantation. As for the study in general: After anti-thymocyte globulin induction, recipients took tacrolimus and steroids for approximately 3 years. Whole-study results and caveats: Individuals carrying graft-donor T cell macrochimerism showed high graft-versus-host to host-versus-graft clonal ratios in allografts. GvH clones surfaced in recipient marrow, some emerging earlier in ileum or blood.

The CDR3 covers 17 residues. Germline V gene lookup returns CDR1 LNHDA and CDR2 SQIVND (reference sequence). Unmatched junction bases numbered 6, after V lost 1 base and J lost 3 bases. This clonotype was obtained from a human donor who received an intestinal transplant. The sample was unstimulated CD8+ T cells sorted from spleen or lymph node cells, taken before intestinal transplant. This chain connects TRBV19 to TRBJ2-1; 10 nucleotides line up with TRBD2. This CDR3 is CASSIGGSGGFYNEQFF. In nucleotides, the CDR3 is TGTGCCAGTAGTATAGGAGGTAGCGGGGGGTTCTACAATGAGCAGTTCTTC.